These 22 T cell receptor beta chains share one sample of origin, sequenced in a study of PD-1 blockade in mismatch repair-deficient tumors. The method was immunoSEQ multiplex PCR; TCRdb's version includes in-frame clones alone and lacks a portion of them. In the table there are about 34,000 clones, 65% to 85% of which are singletons. This specimen was PBMCs, taken 6 weeks after starting pembrolizumab. These TCRs come from an adult with mismatch repair-deficient cancer.

The chain employs TRBV18 and TRBJ1-2; 10 bases are a match to TRBD1. The CDR3 runs 13 residues. The ends lost 5 bases at V and 8 bases at J; junction bases unmatched: 5. Germline V lookup: CDR1 KGHSH, CDR2 LQKENI. CDR3 protein: CASSTGQGDGYTF. In nucleotides, the CDR3 is TGTGCCAGCTCAACCGGACAGGGGGACGGCTACACCTTC.

The rearrangement joins TRBV6-5 to TRBJ2-1; TRBD2 aligns across 8 bases. Germline V gene sequence: CDR1 MNHEY, CDR2 SVGAGI. Losses at the gene ends were 6 bases for V and 4 bases for J; bases not matched to a gene: 8. There are 15 residues in the CDR3. This chain's CDR3 is CASSYGLAGYNEQFF. The CDR3 nucleotides read TGTGCCAGCAGCTACGGACTAGCAGGATACAATGAGCAGTTCTTC.

This clone was observed a few times. V usage is TRBV5-6 and J usage is TRBJ2-7, with D tentatively TRBD2 (5 bases). Germline V gene sequence: CDR1 SGHDT, CDR2 YYEEEE. Trimming cost V 3 bases and J 4 bases, with 11 bases left between them. This CDR3 comprises 13 residues. The CDR3 DNA follows: TGTGCCAGCAGCTCCGTCTCGGGGTACGAGCAGTACTTC. Translating it yields CASSSVSGYEQYF.

The V gene is TRBV28, the J gene TRBJ1-2; D is perhaps TRBD1 (5 bases). V was trimmed by 3 bases and J by 1 base, leaving 12 bases between them. The V gene's germline CDR1 is MDHEN and CDR2 SYDVKM. The CDR3 is 15 amino acids. Here the CDR3 DNA reads TGTGCCAGCAGTTTCCATGACAGACTTAACTATGGCTACACCTTC. Encoded protein: CASSFHDRLNYGYTF.

The chain joins TRBV2 to TRBJ1-2; perhaps TRBD1 as D (6 bases). Trimming pared 6 bases from V and 6 bases from J, leaving 17 bases between. The CDR3 is 14 residues long. The germline V gene encodes CDR1 SNHLY and CDR2 FYNNEI. The CDR3 is CASRKGGGSDGYTF. In nucleotides, the CDR3 is TGTGCCAGCAGGAAGGGGGGGGGTTCGGATGGCTACACCTTC.

The rearrangement links TRBV5-3 to TRBJ2-7; 7 nucleotides align to TRBD1. TRBV5-3 carries the ORF label, with uncertain function. This CDR3 spans 14 amino acids. J lost 6 bases, V lost 6 bases, and 12 bases had no gene match. CDR3: CARTVNQGDGEQYF. CDR3 bases: TGTGCCAGAACCGTAAACCAGGGGGATGGCGAGCAGTACTTC.

This chain joins TRBV6-5 and TRBJ2-7; 12 bases fit TRBD1. CDR1 is MNHEY, CDR2 SVGAGI, per germline. The CDR3 runs to 15 residues. The ends lost 8 bases at V and 4 bases at J; junction bases unmatched: 9. The CDR3 loop is CASATPGQGAYEQYF. The CDR3 DNA follows: TGTGCCAGCGCAACACCGGGACAGGGGGCTTACGAGCAGTACTTC.

The chain uses TRBV28 and TRBJ2-7, with 14 bases lining up with TRBD2. Germline trimming cut 3 bases from V and 9 bases from J; bases unmatched to any gene: 7. The CDR3 extends over 15 amino acids. Germline values: CDR1 MDHEN, CDR2 SYDVKM. The CDR3 protein is CASSLPGLAGDGQYF. The CDR3 DNA is TGTGCCAGCAGTTTGCCGGGACTAGCGGGAGACGGGCAGTACTTC.

V usage is TRBV28 and J usage is TRBJ1-4; 8 nucleotides line up with TRBD1. V dropped 5 bases and J dropped 8; count of bases not matched to a gene: 13. The CDR3 extends over 16 amino acids. CDR1 and CDR2 (germline): MDHEN, SYDVKM. The CDR3 coding sequence is TGTGCCAGCAGTCTCGCCAGGGGGCTGGGTGGGGAAAAACTGTTTTTT. Protein product: CASSLARGLGGEKLFF. The full variable domain, with the rest looked up from reference TRBV28 and TRBJ1-4, is DVKVTQSSRYLVKRTGEKVFLECVQDMDHENMFWYRQDPGLGLRLIYFSYDVKMKEKGDIPEGYSVSREKKERFSLILESASTNQTSMYLCASSLARGLGGEKLFFGSGTQLSVL.

In this sample, this clone turned up once. The chain uses TRBV6-5 and TRBJ2-1; TRBD2 matches at 8 bases. This CDR3 is built from 15 residues. Germline V gene lookup returns CDR1 MNHEY and CDR2 SVGAGI. V dropped 5 bases and J dropped 9; count of bases not matched to a gene: 12. In DNA form, the CDR3 reads TGTGCCAGCAGTCCCCCGGGGGGGCTTTTGGGTGAGCAGTTCTTC. Encoded protein: CASSPPGGLLGEQFF.

This chain links TRBV7-9 with TRBJ2-7; D is perhaps TRBD1 (6 bases). The CDR3 has 14 residues. Germline V gene sequence: CDR1 SEHNR, CDR2 FQNEAQ (reference sequence). Trimming took 5 bases from V and 1 from J, leaving 12 bases between them. The CDR3 protein is CASSRRQESYEQYF. The CDR3 DNA reads TGTGCCAGCAGCCGAAGACAGGAGTCCTACGAGCAGTACTTC.

The chain combines TRBV7-3 with TRBJ1-1, with 8 bases aligning to TRBD1. CDR3 size: 14 residues. The V gene end was trimmed by 5 bases and the J gene end by 4 bases; junction bases not matched to a gene: 6. The V gene's germline CDR1 is SGHTA and CDR2 FQGTGA. The CDR3 DNA reads TGTGCCAGCAGCCGACAGGGGAGTGGCACTGAAGCTTTCTTT. The encoded protein is CASSRQGSGTEAFF.

The chain has TRBV2 and TRBJ2-6, with TRBD2 matching over 12 bases. V lost 6 bases, J lost 0 bases, and 3 bases stayed unmatched. The CDR3 runs to 17 residues. The V gene's germline CDR1 is SNHLY and CDR2 FYNNEI. For the CDR3, the DNA is TGTGCCAGCAGCTTGACTAGCGGGAGCTCTGGGGCCAACGTCCTGACTTTC. Protein: CASSLTSGSSGANVLTF.

J is TRBJ1-5 and V is TRBV15; TRBD1 aligns across 9 bases. The CDR3 covers 16 residues. The V and J ends lost 3 bases and 2 bases, in that order; junction bases with no gene match: 5. CDR1 and CDR2 (germline): LNHNV, YYDKDF (reference sequence). The CDR3 is CATSRGQGEGNQPQHF. The CDR3 DNA is TGTGCCACCAGCAGGGGACAGGGAGAGGGCAATCAGCCCCAGCATTTT.

The V and J genes are TRBV6-5 and TRBJ1-1; D unclear. The CDR3 runs 13 residues. V lost 5 bases, J lost 0 bases, and 7 bases lay in between. Germline V gives CDR1 MNHEY, CDR2 SVGAGI. CDR3 DNA sequence: TGTGCCAGCAGTCAACAATTGAACACTGAAGCTTTCTTT. It codes for CASSQQLNTEAFF.

This rearrangement joins TRBV5-4 to TRBJ2-5; no clear D. V lost 2 bases, J lost 2 bases, and 4 bases lay in between. Germline CDR1 is SGHNT and CDR2 is YYREEE (reference sequence). The CDR3 totals 12 residues. The CDR3 region is CASSFSQETQYF. The CDR3, as DNA: TGTGCCAGCAGCTTTTCACAAGAGACCCAGTACTTC.

This chain links TRBV30 with TRBJ1-1; D gene ambiguous. There are 15 residues in the CDR3. From germline, CDR1 is GTSNPN and CDR2 SVGIG (reference sequence). Trimming cost V 4 bases and J 0 bases, with 15 bases left between them. The CDR3 bases are TGTGCCTGGACGAGACTAGGCGGGATGAACACTGAAGCTTTCTTT. This encodes CAWTRLGGMNTEAFF.

The chain combines TRBV11-2 with TRBJ2-3; the D gene is possibly TRBD2 (5 bases). This CDR3 is built from 15 residues. Per the germline V gene, CDR1 is SGHAT and CDR2 is FQNNGV. Trimming took 0 bases from V and 3 from J, leaving 10 bases between them. The CDR3 DNA sequence: TGTGCCAGCAGCTTAGAGCGAGGGTTTACAGATACGCAGTATTTT. Its translation is CASSLERGFTDTQYF.

In DNA, the CDR3 is TGTGCCAGCAGCGTAGCTGGACAGGGGGCAAATGAGCAGTTCTTC. Its translation is CASSVAGQGANEQFF. The genes are TRBV9 and TRBJ2-1, with TRBD1 identical over 11 bases. Germline V gene data show CDR1 as SGDLS and CDR2 as YYNGEE. There are 15 residues in the CDR3. Losses at the gene ends were 0 bases for V and 7 bases for J; bases not matched to a gene: 3.

The J gene is TRBJ2-3, the V gene TRBV19; D gene uncertain. Germline loops: CDR1 LNHDA, CDR2 SQIVND (reference sequence). CDR3 length: 14 amino acids. Trimming left V 4 bases short and J 6 bases short, with 14 bases between. The CDR3 DNA follows: TGTGCCAGTAGTAGGGCGACCCATGGGGATACGCAGTATTTT. This encodes CASSRATHGDTQYF.

This clone was recorded once. The gene calls are TRBV7-3 and TRBJ2-1; 13 bases align to TRBD2. The germline V gene encodes CDR1 SGHTA and CDR2 FQGTGA. This CDR3 comprises 15 residues. V dropped 3 bases and J dropped 9; count of bases not matched to a gene: 5. CDR3 nucleotide sequence: TGTGCCAGCAGCTTCTCGGGACTAGCGGGAAGTGAGCAGTTCTTC. Translated, it gives CASSFSGLAGSEQFF.

V and J are TRBV5-1 and TRBJ1-1; TRBD1 matches 9 bases. The CDR3 runs to 16 residues. The germline V gene has CDR1 SGHRS and CDR2 YFSETQ. V was clipped by 4 bases and J by 0 bases; unmatched bases: 7. The DNA for the CDR3 is TGCGCCAGCAGCCTAGGGACAGGGACGATGAACACTGAAGCTTTCTTT. It translates to CASSLGTGTMNTEAFF.